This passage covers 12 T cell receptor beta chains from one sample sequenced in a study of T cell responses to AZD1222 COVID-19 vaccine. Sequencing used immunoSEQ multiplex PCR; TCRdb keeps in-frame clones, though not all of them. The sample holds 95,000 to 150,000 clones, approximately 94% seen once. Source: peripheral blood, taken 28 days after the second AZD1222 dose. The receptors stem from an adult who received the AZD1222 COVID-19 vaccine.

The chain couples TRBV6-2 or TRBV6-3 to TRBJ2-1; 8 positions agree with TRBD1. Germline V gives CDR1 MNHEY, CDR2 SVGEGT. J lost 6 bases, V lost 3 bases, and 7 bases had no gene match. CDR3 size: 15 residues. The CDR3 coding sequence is TGTGCCAGCAGTTATCGGACAGGGTATCGCAATGAGCAGTTCTTC. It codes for CASSYRTGYRNEQFF.

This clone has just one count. CDR3 sequence (DNA): TGTGCCAGCAGCTTAGGGGGACAGGGGGTGACTCGGGGCTACACCTTC. Its protein is CASSLGGQGVTRGYTF. The chain employs TRBV11-2 and TRBJ1-2; TRBD1 matches at 11 bases. Germline V lookup: CDR1 SGHAT, CDR2 FQNNGV. This CDR3 comprises 16 residues. With V trimmed by 1 base and J by 8 bases, 9 bases remained unmatched. The full variable domain, in which reference TRBV11-2 and TRBJ1-2 provide the parts outside the CDR3, is EAGVAQSPRYKIIEKRQSVAFWCNPISGHATLYWYQQILGQGPKLLIQFQNNGVVDDSQLPKDRFSAERLKGVDSTLKIQPAKLEDSAVYLCASSLGGQGVTRGYTFGSGTRLTVV.

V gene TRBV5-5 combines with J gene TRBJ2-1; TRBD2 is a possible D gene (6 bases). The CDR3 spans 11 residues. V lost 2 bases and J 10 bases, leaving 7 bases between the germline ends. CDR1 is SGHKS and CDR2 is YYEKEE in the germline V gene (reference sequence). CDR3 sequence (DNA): TGTGCCAGCAGCTTACGGGGGGAGCAGTTCTTC. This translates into CASSLRGEQFF. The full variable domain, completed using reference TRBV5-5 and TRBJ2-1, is DAGVTQSPTHLIKTRGQQVTLRCSPISGHKSVSWYQQVLGQGPQFIFQYYEKEERGRGNFPDRFSARQFPNYSSELNVNALLLGDSALYLCASSLRGEQFFGPGTRLTVL.

CDR3 loop: CANFSGAQTQSSGNTIYF. In DNA, the CDR3 is TGTGCCAACTTCTCAGGGGCGCAGACCCAAAGCTCTGGAAACACCATATATTTT. V gene TRBV27 combines with J gene TRBJ1-3; D possibly corresponds to TRBD1 (6 bases). Germline values: CDR1 MNHEY, CDR2 SMNVEV (reference sequence). The V gene lost 10 bases and the J gene lost 0 bases, with 25 bases spanning the gap. The CDR3 consists of 18 residues.

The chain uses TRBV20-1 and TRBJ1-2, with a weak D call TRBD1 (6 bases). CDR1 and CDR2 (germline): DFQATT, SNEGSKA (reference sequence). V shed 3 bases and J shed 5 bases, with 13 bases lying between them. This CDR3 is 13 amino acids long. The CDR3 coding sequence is TGCAGTGCTAGTACCGCCCAGGGGTATGGCTACACCTTC. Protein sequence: CSASTAQGYGYTF.

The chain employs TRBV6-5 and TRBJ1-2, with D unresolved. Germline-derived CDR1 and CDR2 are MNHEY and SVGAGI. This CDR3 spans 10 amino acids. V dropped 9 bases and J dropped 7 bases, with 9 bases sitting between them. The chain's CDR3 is CARMGRGYTF. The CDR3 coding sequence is TGTGCCAGAATGGGTCGTGGCTACACCTTC.

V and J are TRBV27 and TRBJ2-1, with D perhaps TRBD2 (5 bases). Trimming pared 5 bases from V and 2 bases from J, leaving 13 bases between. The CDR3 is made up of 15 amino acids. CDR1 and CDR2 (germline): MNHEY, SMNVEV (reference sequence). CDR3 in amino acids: CASSDLGVTYNEQFF. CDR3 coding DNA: TGTGCCAGCAGTGACCTGGGAGTAACCTACAATGAGCAGTTCTTC.

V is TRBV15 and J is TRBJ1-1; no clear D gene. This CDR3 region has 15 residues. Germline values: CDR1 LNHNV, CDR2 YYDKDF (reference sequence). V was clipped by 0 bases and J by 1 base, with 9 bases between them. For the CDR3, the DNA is TGTGCCACCAGCAGAGACAGATCCCCGAACACTGAAGCTTTCTTT. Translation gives CATSRDRSPNTEAFF.

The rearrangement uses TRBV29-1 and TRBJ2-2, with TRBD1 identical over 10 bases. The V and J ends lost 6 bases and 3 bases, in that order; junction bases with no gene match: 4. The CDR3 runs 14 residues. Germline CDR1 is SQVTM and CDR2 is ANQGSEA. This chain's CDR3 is CSVRQGADTGELFF. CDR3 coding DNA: TGCAGCGTAAGACAGGGGGCGGACACCGGGGAGCTGTTTTTT.

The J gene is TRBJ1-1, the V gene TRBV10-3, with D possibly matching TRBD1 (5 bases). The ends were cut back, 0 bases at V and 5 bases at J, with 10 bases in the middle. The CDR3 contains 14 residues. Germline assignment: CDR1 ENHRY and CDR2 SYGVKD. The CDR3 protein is CAISESNGGTEAFF. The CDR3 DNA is TGTGCCATCAGTGAGTCGAACGGGGGAACTGAAGCTTTCTTT.

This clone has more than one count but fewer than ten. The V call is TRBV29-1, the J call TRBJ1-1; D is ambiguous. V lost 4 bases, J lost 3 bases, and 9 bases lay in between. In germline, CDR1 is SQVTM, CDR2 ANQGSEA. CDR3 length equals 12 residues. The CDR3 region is CSVVHTDTEAFF. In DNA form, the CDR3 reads TGCAGCGTTGTCCATACGGACACTGAAGCTTTCTTT. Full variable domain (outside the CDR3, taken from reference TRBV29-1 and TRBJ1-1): SAVISQKPSRDICQRGTSLTIQCQVDSQVTMMFWYRQQPGQSLTLIATANQGSEATYESGFVIDKFPISRPNLTFSTLTVSNMSPEDSSIYLCSVVHTDTEAFFGQGTRLTVV.

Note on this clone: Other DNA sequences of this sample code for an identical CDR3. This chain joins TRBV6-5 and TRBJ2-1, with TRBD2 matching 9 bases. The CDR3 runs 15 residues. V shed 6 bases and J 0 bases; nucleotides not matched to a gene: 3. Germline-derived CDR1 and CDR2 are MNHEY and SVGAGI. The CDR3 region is CASSLSGSSYNEQFF. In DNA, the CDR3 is TGTGCCAGCAGCCTTAGCGGGAGCTCCTACAATGAGCAGTTCTTC.